Listed here is a single TCR beta chain. Antigen unknown. The data were taken from a study of PD-1 blockade in mismatch repair-deficient tumors. Generated by immunoSEQ multiplex PCR, the TCRdb table keeps only in-frame clones and is missing some. Of about 13,000 clones listed, roughly 84% were seen once; the top ten hold 20% to 25%. This CDR3 has 12 amino acids. The V gene's germline CDR1 is SNHLY and CDR2 FYNNEI. Trimming cost V 4 bases and J 8 bases, with 11 bases left between them. Sample time point: approximately 10-day in vitro stimulation with candidate neoantigen peptide 4. Sample: cells cultured in vitro, taken from a patient treated with pembrolizumab. The origin of this receptor is an adult with mismatch repair-deficient cancer. V gene TRBV2 combines with J gene TRBJ1-2; weak D call: TRBD1 (6 bases). The CDR3: CASSVRGSGYTF. CDR3 DNA sequence: TGTGCCAGCAGTGTCAGGGGATCCGGCTACACCTTC.